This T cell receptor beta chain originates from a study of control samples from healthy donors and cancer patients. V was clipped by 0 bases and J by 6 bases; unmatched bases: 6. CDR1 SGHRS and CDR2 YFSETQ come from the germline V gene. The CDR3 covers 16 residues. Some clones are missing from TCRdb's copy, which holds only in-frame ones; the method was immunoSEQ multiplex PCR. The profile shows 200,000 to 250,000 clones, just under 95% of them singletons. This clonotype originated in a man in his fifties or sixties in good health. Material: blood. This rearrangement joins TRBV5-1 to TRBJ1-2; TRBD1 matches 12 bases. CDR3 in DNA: TGCGCCAGCAGCTTGGCGGGACAGGGGGCGCAGAATGGCTACACCTTC. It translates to CASSLAGQGAQNGYTF.